These T cell receptor beta chains were read from a single sample in a study of glioma-infiltrating T cells after dendritic cell vaccination. TCRdb's table, derived via immunoSEQ multiplex PCR, lists solely in-frame clones and lacks some. This repertoire shows over 80,000 clones, 70% to 90% found once; its top ten account for 3.2%. The sequencing here drew on blood, taken before dendritic cell vaccination. These TCRs come from a human donor with glioblastoma. Both conserved end residues are part of each CDR3. Each record gives: D gene, J gene, V gene, CDR3 protein, CDR3 DNA. The D gene is left open where the match is weak.

TRBD1 | TRBJ1-4 | TRBV5-1 | CASSTGTGVEKLFF | TGCGCCAGCAGCACGGGGACAGGGGTTGAAAAACTGTTTTTT
- | TRBJ2-7 | TRBV6-5 | CASSYSRYEQYF | TGTGCCAGCAGTTACTCGCGATACGAGCAGTACTTC
TRBD1 | TRBJ2-5 | TRBV11-3 | CASSLGQDRRSQETQYF | TGTGCCAGCAGCTTAGGCCAGGACAGGCGATCTCAAGAGACCCAGTACTTC
- | TRBJ2-6 | TRBV30 | CAWRKDSTSGANVLTF | TGTGCCTGGAGGAAGGACAGTACCTCTGGGGCCAACGTCCTGACTTTC
TRBD1 | TRBJ1-5 | TRBV19 | CASTRGTGQSNQPQHF | TGTGCCAGTACCCGAGGGACAGGGCAGAGCAATCAGCCCCAGCATTTT
TRBD2 | TRBJ2-1 | TRBV11-2 | CALGERGGGEQFF | TGTGCCTTAGGGGAGCGGGGCGGGGGTGAGCAGTTCTTC
TRBD2 | TRBJ2-3 | TRBV11-2 | CASSRLAGGADTQYF | TGTGCCAGCAGCCGATTAGCGGGGGGCGCAGATACGCAGTATTTT
TRBD2 | TRBJ2-7 | TRBV11-2 | CASSLGDYLGDEQYF | TGTGCCAGCAGCTTAGGGGACTACTTGGGCGACGAGCAGTACTTC
- | TRBJ2-3 | TRBV2 | CASSESEDTQYF | TGTGCCAGCAGTGAATCGGAGGATACGCAGTATTTT
TRBD1 | TRBJ2-5 | TRBV7-2 | CASNDRGLQETQYF | TGTGCCAGCAACGACAGGGGGCTCCAAGAGACCCAGTACTTC
- | TRBJ2-6 | TRBV6-1 | CASKSSGANVLTF | TGTGCCAGCAAGAGCTCTGGGGCCAACGTCCTGACTTTC
TRBD2 | TRBJ2-3 | TRBV7-3 | CASSLRGGRPPDTQYF | TGTGCCAGCAGCTTACGAGGCGGGAGGCCCCCAGATACGCAGTATTTT
- | TRBJ1-1 | TRBV5-5 | CASSLATANTEAFF | TGTGCCAGCAGCTTGGCAACAGCTAACACTGAAGCTTTCTTT
TRBD1 | TRBJ2-2 | TRBV11-2 | CASSQDRVTTTGELFF | TGTGCCAGCAGCCAAGACAGGGTCACGACCACCGGGGAGCTGTTTTTT
- | TRBJ2-2 | TRBV5-1 | CASSLPGSNTGELFF | TGCGCCAGCAGCTTGCCAGGGTCGAACACCGGGGAGCTGTTTTTT
- | TRBJ2-7 | TRBV5-1 | CASSKGHESYEQYF | TGCGCCAGCAGCAAAGGACATGAGTCCTACGAGCAGTACTTC
- | TRBJ1-1 | TRBV6-6 | CASSYFGLQAFF | TGTGCCAGCAGCTACTTCGGTTTACAAGCTTTCTTT
- | TRBJ1-1 | TRBV18 | CASSPARAGVGTEAFF | TGTGCCAGCTCACCCGCCCGTGCAGGGGTTGGAACTGAAGCTTTCTTT
- | TRBJ1-5 | TRBV2 | CASSDFGDSNQPQHF | TGTGCCAGCAGTGATTTCGGGGATAGCAATCAGCCCCAGCATTTT
- | TRBJ2-1 | TRBV4-1 | CASSQDHYNEQFF | TGCGCCAGCAGCCAAGATCACTACAATGAGCAGTTCTTC
- | TRBJ1-1 | TRBV5-6 | CASSLDRMNTEAFF | TGTGCCAGCAGCTTGGACAGGATGAACACTGAAGCTTTCTTT
TRBD1 | TRBJ2-7 | TRBV10-3 | CAISGGTGEVYEQYF | TGTGCCATCAGTGGGGGGACAGGAGAAGTCTACGAGCAGTACTTC
- | TRBJ2-7 | TRBV2 | CASNQEEGSYEQYF | TGTGCCAGCAATCAGGAGGAGGGCTCCTACGAGCAGTACTTC
- | TRBJ1-2 | TRBV7-7 | CASSLVAANYGYTF | TGTGCTAGCAGCTTAGTGGCAGCTAACTATGGCTACACCTTC